The rows below give T cell receptor beta chains drawn from one sample of a study of beta chain features in type 1 diabetes. Generated by immunoSEQ multiplex PCR, the TCRdb table keeps only in-frame clones and is missing some. The data contain some 150,000 clones, 8.5% to 14% of them singletons. Sequencing was done on a sample of central memory CD4+ T cells from blood. These receptors all stem from a man in his late teens or twenties in good health. CDR3s include the opening cysteine and the closing phenylalanine or tryptophan. A D gene is named only where the DNA matches it firmly. A clone size is listed for some rows: how often the clone was seen (once, few, many), or a class if it is expanded.

D gene	J gene	clone size	V gene	CDR3 DNA	CDR3 protein
.	TRBJ2-7	.	TRBV5-8	TGTGCCAGCAGCTTAACCGGGAGAGCCTACGAGCAGTACTTC	CASSLTGRAYEQYF
.	TRBJ2-7	few	TRBV28	TGTGCCAGCCCCTGGGGGCGGCCCGACACTTTCTATTACGAGCAGTACTTC	CASPWGRPDTFYYEQYF
.	TRBJ2-5	few	TRBV7-2	TGTGCCAGCAGCTTACCCTACCACGCGGCCCAGTACTTC	CASSLPYHAAQYF
.	TRBJ1-5	few	TRBV7-2	TGTGCCAGCAGCTTAGCTCCGGGACCCAATCAGCCCCAGCATTTT	CASSLAPGPNQPQHF
TRBD2	TRBJ2-1	once	TRBV2	TGTGCCAGCCGTAGCGGGAGCTCCTACAATGAGCAGTTCTTC	CASRSGSSYNEQFF
.	TRBJ2-3	.	TRBV13	TGTGCCAGCAGCTTACAAGGGGGGGATACGCAGTATTTT	CASSLQGGDTQYF
.	TRBJ2-7	.	TRBV7-2	TGTGCCAGCAGCTTTCCCCCAGAGTTCGAGCAGTACTTC	CASSFPPEFEQYF
.	TRBJ2-1	.	TRBV7-2	TGCGCCAGCAGCCAAGATCTTGCAGGGAATGAGCAGTTCTTC	CASSQDLAGNEQFF
TRBD1	TRBJ1-1	.	TRBV9	TGTGCCAGCAGCGAACAGGGGATGAACACTGAAGCTTTCTTT	CASSEQGMNTEAFF
.	TRBJ1-2	.	TRBV9	TGTGCCAGCAGCGTAGTGAGGCAGGGAGGTTCTGGCTACACCTTC	CASSVVRQGGSGYTF
TRBD1	TRBJ2-7	few	TRBV4-2	TGTGCCAGCAGCCCTGGGGACAGTACTTCCTACGAGCAGTACTTC	CASSPGDSTSYEQYF
.	TRBJ2-3	.	TRBV29-1	TGCAGCGTTCAAAGGGGCTTTGTCACAGATACGCAGTATTTT	CSVQRGFVTDTQYF
.	TRBJ2-3	.	TRBV7-2	TGTGCCAGCAGCTTAGTGGGCCCAGATACGCAGTATTTT	CASSLVGPDTQYF
TRBD1	TRBJ2-4	few	TRBV5-1	TGCGCCAGCAGCTTTTTGACAGGGAGCGAAAACATTCAGTACTTC	CASSFLTGSENIQYF
.	TRBJ2-6	.	TRBV5-1	TGCGCCAGCAGCCAGACAGGCTCTGGGGCCAACGTCCTGACTTTC	CASSQTGSGANVLTF
TRBD2	TRBJ2-7	.	TRBV4-2	TGTGCCAGCAGCCAAGAGAGACTAGCACTCGAGCAGTACTTC	CASSQERLALEQYF
TRBD1	TRBJ2-3	.	TRBV11-2	TGTGCCAGCAGCTTAGATCGTACAGGGGGCGGGAATGTGTATTTT	CASSLDRTGGGNVYF
TRBD1	TRBJ2-1	.	TRBV6-5	TGTGCCAGCAGTTCCAACAGGGGCAATGAGCAGTTCTTC	CASSSNRGNEQFF
.	TRBJ2-3	.	TRBV5-1	TGCGCCAGCAGCTTGGAGTCCACAGATACGCAGTATTTT	CASSLESTDTQYF
.	TRBJ2-2	.	TRBV30	TGTGCCTGGAGCCCCAGTCGAAGGGGGAACACCGGGGAGCTGTTTTTT	CAWSPSRRGNTGELFF
.	TRBJ2-1	.	TRBV11-3	TGTGCCAGCAGCCCGTGGACCGGTGAGCAGTTCTTC	CASSPWTGEQFF
.	TRBJ2-3	few	TRBV28	TGTGCCAGCAGTTTCGGCGGAAGCACAGATACGCAGTATTTT	CASSFGGSTDTQYF
.	TRBJ2-4	.	TRBV29-1	TGCAGCGGCAGGGGGGATGGCAACATTCAGTACTTC	CSGRGDGNIQYF
TRBD1	TRBJ1-2	.	TRBV6-1	TGTGCCAGCAGTGAAATAAAGGACAGGGATCGCTACACCTTC	CASSEIKDRDRYTF
.	TRBJ2-1	.	TRBV7-2	TGTGCCAGCAGGCAAGACCCCCTCTCCTACAATGAGCAGTTCTTC	CASRQDPLSYNEQFF
.	TRBJ2-5	.	TRBV19	TGTGCCAGTAGTAGGGACTTCAGAAACCAAGAGACCCAGTACTTC	CASSRDFRNQETQYF
.	TRBJ1-2	.	TRBV6-6	TGTGCCAGCAGCATGCTCCCAAGGGTTGGCTACACCTTC	CASSMLPRVGYTF
.	TRBJ2-3	.	TRBV6-1	TGTGCCATCAGTGAGTCGGCTAGCAAGAACACAGATACGCAGTATTTT	CAISESASKNTDTQYF
TRBD1	TRBJ1-1	.	TRBV9	TGTGCCAGCAAAGGACAGGGGGAATTCACTGAAGCTTTCTTT	CASKGQGEFTEAFF
TRBD1	TRBJ2-3	few	TRBV7-9	TGTGCCAGCAGCTTGACAGGGAGCACAGATACGCAGTATTTT	CASSLTGSTDTQYF
.	TRBJ2-3	few	TRBV29-1	TGCAGCGCCCCCCTGGCGGGATTGAGCACAGATACGCAGTATTTT	CSAPLAGLSTDTQYF